Listed below are T cell receptor beta chains from one sample, sequenced in a study of tumor and adjacent non-tumor tissue in lung cancer. TCRdb reprocessed the multiplex PCR reads via MiXCR and lists one record per CDR3 protein. The data show some 71,000 distinct CDR3 sequences, 72% seen once. Sequenced input: lung tumor tissue. These receptors all stem from a woman in her thirties or forties with non-small cell lung cancer. Each CDR3 is given with its conserved first and last residue. The D gene is left open where the match is weak. The listing skips clone size in some rows; elsewhere it reads once, few, many or a size class.

V gene,clone size,J gene,D gene,CDR3 DNA,CDR3 protein
TRBV6-2/TRBV6-3,.,TRBJ1-2,.,TGTGCCAGCAATTGGAAGGGGGTTAGCTATTTCTACACCTTC,CASNWKGVSYFYTF
TRBV5-6,.,TRBJ2-7,.,TGTGCCAGCAGCTTGATAGGGGCCCAACGACTATACGAGCAGTACTTC,CASSLIGAQRLYEQYF
TRBV28,.,TRBJ2-3,.,TGTGCCAGGAATAGGGCGAATACGCAGTATTTT,CARNRANTQYF
TRBV11-2,large,TRBJ1-1,.,TGTGCCAGCAGCTTAGAGTCAGGCCTGGCGGACACTGAAGCTTTCTTT,CASSLESGLADTEAFF
TRBV12-3/TRBV12-4,.,TRBJ2-7,.,TGTGCTAGCAGTTTAAAAGGGAACGTGAACTACGAGCAGTACTTC,CASSLKGNVNYEQYF
TRBV11-2,.,TRBJ1-3,.,TGTGCCAGTAGCAGCATCTCAGGAAACACCATATATTTT,CASSSISGNTIYF
TRBV5-5,.,TRBJ1-1,.,TGTGCCAGCAGCTCACTCGGAACTGAAGCTTTCTTT,CASSSLGTEAFF
TRBV20-1,.,TRBJ2-7,.,TGCAGTGCTAACCTCGTTTTTAAGGGATTCGAGCAGTACTTC,CSANLVFKGFEQYF
TRBV11-1,medium-sized,TRBJ1-1,TRBD1,TGTGCCAGCAGCCTCGCGGGACAGGGAGTCACTGAAGCTTTCTTT,CASSLAGQGVTEAFF
TRBV11-2,few,TRBJ2-4,.,TGTGCCAGCAGCTTATCCGGACAGCTAGCTAAAAGCATTCAGTACTTC,CASSLSGQLAKSIQYF
TRBV11-2,.,TRBJ1-6,TRBD1,TGTGCCAGCAGCTCAGGACAGGCCCTTTTGACCCTCCATTTT,CASSSGQALLTLHF
TRBV29-1,.,TRBJ1-3,.,TGCAGCGTCTCGTTCGACCGAAACACAGGAAACATCATATATTTT,CSVSFDRNTGNIIYF
TRBV6-6,many,TRBJ1-4,.,TGTGCCAGCAGGCGTCAAGAGGAAAAACTGTTTTTT,CASRRQEEKLFF
TRBV6-4,.,TRBJ2-1,.,TGTGCCAACAGTGCACGGGGGGCAGCAAGCAATGAGCAGCTCTTC,CANSARGAASNEQLF